These 12 T cell receptor beta chains were all obtained from the same sample, sequenced in a study of T cell changes during pregnancy in multiple sclerosis. Assay: immunoSEQ multiplex PCR; the TCRdb copy retains only in-frame clones and omits some. Of approximately 37,000 clones listed, 75% to 90% are singletons. Sample: CD4+ T cells from peripheral blood mononuclear cells, taken in the first trimester of pregnancy. The receptors come from a female donor with multiple sclerosis, enrolled in a pregnancy study.

This clone was counted a single time. The chain uses TRBV19 and TRBJ1-1; D not resolved. This CDR3 spans 16 amino acids. V lost 3 bases and J 0 bases, leaving 14 bases between the germline ends. Germline lookup yields CDR1 LNHDA and CDR2 SQIVND (reference sequence). CDR3 amino acids: CASSIEGSRVNTEAFF. CDR3 coding DNA: TGTGCCAGTAGTATTGAGGGCTCTCGGGTGAACACTGAAGCTTTCTTT.

This clone was seen a few times. The chain combines TRBV30 with TRBJ1-1; D call uncertain. CDR3 size: 12 residues. From germline, CDR1 is GTSNPN and CDR2 SVGIG (reference sequence). Trimming took 2 bases from V and 5 from J, leaving 9 bases between them. CDR3 in amino acids: CAWSLGGTEAFF. The DNA for the CDR3 is TGTGCCTGGAGTTTAGGAGGAACTGAAGCTTTCTTT.

The CDR3, as DNA: TGTGCCAGCAGCGGACCACAGGGGGATCGTGGAAACACCATATATTTT. Translated: CASSGPQGDRGNTIYF. V is TRBV5-5 and J is TRBJ1-3, with 8 bases that match TRBD1. Germline V gene lookup returns CDR1 SGHKS and CDR2 YYEKEE (reference sequence). This CDR3 is built from 16 residues. V trimming: 4 bases; J trimming: 3 bases; junction bases outside the gene matches: 9. The full variable domain, its missing parts supplied by reference TRBV5-5 and TRBJ1-3, is DAGVTQSPTHLIKTRGQQVTLRCSPISGHKSVSWYQQVLGQGPQFIFQYYEKEERGRGNFPDRFSARQFPNYSSELNVNALLLGDSALYLCASSGPQGDRGNTIYFGEGSWLTVV.

J is TRBJ2-1 and V is TRBV6-4; D is perhaps TRBD2 (6 bases). Germline values: CDR1 MRHNA, CDR2 SNTAGT. V lost 7 bases to trimming and J lost 5 bases, with 27 bases between them. The CDR3 has 18 amino acids. As DNA, the CDR3 is TGTGCCAGCACCCTAAAGACTAGTTCCCCCCCCAGACACAATGAGCAGTTCTTC. Its translation: CASTLKTSSPPRHNEQFF.

In its sample, this clone was seen once. The J gene is TRBJ2-6, the V gene TRBV29-1; D may be TRBD1 (5 bases). The V and J ends lost 1 base and 6 bases respectively, with 13 bases between them. CDR3 length equals 15 residues. Germline lookup yields CDR1 SQVTM and CDR2 ANQGSEA. As DNA, the CDR3 is TGCAGCGTTGAAGGGACACGGCCAGAGGCCAACGTCCTGACTTTC. Encoded protein: CSVEGTRPEANVLTF.

The genes are TRBV5-5 and TRBJ2-7; D may be TRBD1 (6 bases). The CDR3 runs 14 residues. With 1 base removed from V and 2 bases from J, the gap between germline ends came to 10 bases. Germline-derived CDR1 and CDR2 are SGHKS and YYEKEE (reference sequence). CDR3 bases: TGTGCCAGCAGCTTGTCCCCAGGGGCCTACGAGCAGTACTTC. Translation: CASSLSPGAYEQYF.

The chain has TRBV5-6 and TRBJ1-4; D not certain. The CDR3 contains 13 residues. Looked up from germline, CDR1 is SGHDT and CDR2 is YYEEEE. V lost 3 bases to trimming and J lost 8 bases, with 11 bases between them. The DNA for the CDR3 is TGTGCCAGCAGCTCGGGAGAGTGGGAAAAACTGTTTTTT. It is translated as CASSSGEWEKLFF.

The chain couples TRBV25-1 to TRBJ1-3; D is uncertain. This CDR3 is 16 amino acids long. CDR1 is MGHDK and CDR2 is SYGVNS in the germline V gene. The V gene lost 2 bases and the J gene lost 0 bases, with 11 bases spanning the gap. The CDR3 reads CASSEEGFSSGNTIYF. The CDR3 DNA reads as TGTGCCAGCAGTGAAGAGGGATTTTCCTCTGGAAACACCATATATTTT.

The chain links TRBV30 to TRBJ2-3; 9 bases agree with TRBD1. J gave up 3 bases and V 8 bases, and 9 bases lay outside the gene matches. Germline V gene lookup returns CDR1 GTSNPN and CDR2 SVGIG (reference sequence). The CDR3 runs 14 residues. The CDR3: CAGSPGQGTDTQYF. The CDR3 nucleotides are TGTGCCGGCTCACCGGGACAGGGAACAGATACGCAGTATTTT. The whole variable domain, remainder taken from reference TRBV30 and TRBJ2-3, is SQTIHQWPATLVQPVGSPLSLECTVEGTSNPNLYWYRQAAGRGLQLLFYSVGIGQISSEVPQNLSASRPQDRQFILSSKKLLLSDSGFYLCAGSPGQGTDTQYFGPGTRLTVL.

This clone was counted a single time. The chain joins TRBV18 to TRBJ1-2, with D perhaps matching TRBD1 (6 bases). Germline V gene data show CDR1 as KGHSH and CDR2 as LQKENI. The CDR3 is 15 residues long. The V end lost 5 bases, the J end lost 3 bases, and 16 bases lay between the germline ends. The CDR3 protein is CASSTNLRGDYGYTF. Here the CDR3 DNA reads TGTGCCAGCTCAACCAACCTCAGGGGCGACTATGGCTACACCTTC.

The V gene is TRBV4-1, the J gene TRBJ2-1; D remains ambiguous. Trimming cost V 1 base and J 3 bases, with 13 bases left between them. This CDR3 is 16 amino acids long. The germline CDR1 and CDR2 sequences are MGHRA and YSYEKL. CDR3 region: CASSQADLIVYNEQFF. CDR3 nucleotides: TGCGCCAGCAGCCAAGCCGACTTAATCGTCTACAATGAGCAGTTCTTC.

Regarding this clone: Mismatch with germline at one junction end may stem from a read error. The chain recombines TRBV5-6 with TRBJ2-7, with TRBD2 matching 12 bases. This CDR3 spans 14 amino acids. The germline CDR1 and CDR2 sequences are SGHDT and YYEEEE. The CDR3 nucleotides read TGTGCCAGCAGCTTGGGACTAGCGGGAGTCGGTGTGGACTTC. Residues: CASSLGLAGVGVDF.